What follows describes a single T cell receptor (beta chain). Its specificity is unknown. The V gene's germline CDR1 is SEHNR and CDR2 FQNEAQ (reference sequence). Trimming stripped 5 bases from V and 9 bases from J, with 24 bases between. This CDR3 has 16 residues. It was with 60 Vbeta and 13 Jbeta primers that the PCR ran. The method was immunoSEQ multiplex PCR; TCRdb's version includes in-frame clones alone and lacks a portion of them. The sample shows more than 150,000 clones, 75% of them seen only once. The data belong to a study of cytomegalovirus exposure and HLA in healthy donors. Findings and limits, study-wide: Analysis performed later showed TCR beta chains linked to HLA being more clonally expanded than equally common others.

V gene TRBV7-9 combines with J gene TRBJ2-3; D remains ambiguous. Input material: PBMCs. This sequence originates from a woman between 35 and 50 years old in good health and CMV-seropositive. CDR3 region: CASSPTLQPNPGTQYF. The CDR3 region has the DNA TGTGCCAGCAGCCCGACGCTACAACCAAACCCCGGGACGCAGTATTTT.